Described below is a single TCR beta chain sequence and its context. Its antigen remains unidentified. Sequencing was performed with immunoSEQ multiplex PCR; in TCRdb, only in-frame clones are kept and a portion is missing. The table shows 100,000 or so clones, with 75% to 95% occurring only once. The data were taken from a study of graft-versus-host responses after intestinal transplantation. The wider study: Transplants given to recipients were multivisceral, liver-intestinal, or isolated intestinal. Every transplant recipient was induced with anti-thymocyte globulin, then maintained on tacrolimus and steroids for two to four years.

Study-level results: Allografts carried high graft-versus-host to host-versus-graft clonal ratios in patients having graft-donor T cell macrochimerism. In recipient marrow, GvH clones were found, and some appeared first in ileum or blood.

The CDR3 has 11 amino acids. Trimming took off 0 bases at V and 9 bases at J, with 8 bases between the two ends. Germline assignment: CDR1 DFQATT and CDR2 SNEGSKA (reference sequence). The V call is TRBV20-1, the J call TRBJ1-2; D is unresolved. This sample comprised unstimulated CD4+ T cells sorted from spleen or lymph node cells, obtained before transplant. The TCR was taken from a human donor who was the organ donor for an intestinal transplant. CDR3 sequence: CSAREEFSYTF. The CDR3 region has the DNA TGCAGTGCTAGAGAGGAGTTTAGCTACACCTTC.